The clone carrying this T cell receptor (beta chain) was observed many times. These data are taken from a study of blood T cells in healthy people across ages. CDR3 size: 15 residues. After removal of 1 base from V and 2 bases from J, the junction contained 3 bases not matched to a gene. A J-beta primer mix and a sample-barcoded 5' primer were used in a second PCR of roughly 6 to 12 cycles. Each cDNA molecule received a tag from a template-switch adaptor that had 12 random nucleotides. A single record per CDR3 protein comes from TCRdb applying MiXCR to the 5' RACE reads. The data show about 590,000 distinct CDR3 sequences, with about 30% seen just once and 15% to 19% held by the top ten. Ranging in age from about 6 to 100, the donors were healthy Caucasian individuals from Russia.

The rearrangement joins TRBV12-3 or TRBV12-4 to TRBJ1-2; TRBD1 matches at 8 bases. Sequencing was done on a sample of blood. This sequence was found in a woman older than 75 in good health. The chain's CDR3 is CASSLGQGTNYGYTF. CDR3 nucleotides: TGTGCCAGCAGTTTAGGACAGGGGACCAACTATGGCTACACCTTC.